The clone carrying this T cell receptor beta chain came up a few times. Its specificity is not known. The sample belongs to a study of CD8+CD57+ T cells in acquired aplastic anemia. Study-wide background: Yields of DNA that came from sorted CD4+ and CD8+ cells averaged roughly 3.2 ug.

Study-wide findings and caveats: The study identified about 30 CD8+ CDR3 sequences shared by patients and controls. Significance was not reached for CD8+ Simpson's diversity between patients and controls.

Patients chosen for sequencing had CD8+CD57+ cells that had expanded, as shown by flow cytometry. Sampling of blood occurred while the patients had still received no therapy. V lost 3 bases, J lost 3 bases, and 13 bases lay in between. CDR1 and CDR2 from the germline V gene are KGHDR and SFDVKD. This CDR3 has 16 amino acids. The use of genomic DNA as template underpinned the TCR beta VDJ and CDR3 profiling. One entry per CDR3 protein results from TCRdb running MiXCR on the reads. Of about 98,000 distinct CDR3 sequences listed, 55% to 75% were seen once; the top ten hold less than 75%. Sequencing was done on a sample of sorted CD4+, CD8+, or CD8+CD57+ T cells (not recorded which) from PBMCs. The rearrangement uses TRBV24-1 and TRBJ2-2; D call uncertain. The receptor was derived from a human donor with aplastic anemia. The DNA of the CDR3 is TGTGCCACCAGTGATCCTACTATGGGCGACACCGGGGAGCTGTTTTTT. Its translation is CATSDPTMGDTGELFF.